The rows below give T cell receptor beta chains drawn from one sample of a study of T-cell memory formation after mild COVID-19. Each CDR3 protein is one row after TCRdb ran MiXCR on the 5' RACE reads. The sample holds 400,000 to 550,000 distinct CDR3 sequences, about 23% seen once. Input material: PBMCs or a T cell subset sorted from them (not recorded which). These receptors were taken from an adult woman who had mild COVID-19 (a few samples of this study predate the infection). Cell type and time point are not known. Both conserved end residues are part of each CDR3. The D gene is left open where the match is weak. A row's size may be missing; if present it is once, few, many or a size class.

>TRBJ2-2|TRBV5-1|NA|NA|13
CASRSEPTGELFF
TGCGCCAGCAGATCGGAACCGACCGGGGAGCTGTTTTTT
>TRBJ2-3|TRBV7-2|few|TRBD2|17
CASSFATLAGATDTQYF
TGTGCCAGCAGCTTCGCTACCCTAGCGGGAGCCACAGATACGCAGTATTTT
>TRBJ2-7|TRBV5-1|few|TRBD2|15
CASSLEAGATYEQYF
TGCGCCAGCAGCTTGGAAGCGGGGGCGACCTACGAGCAGTACTTC
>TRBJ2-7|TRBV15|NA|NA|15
CATSRGGSGAYEQYF
TGTGCCACCAGCAGAGGAGGGAGTGGAGCCTACGAGCAGTACTTC
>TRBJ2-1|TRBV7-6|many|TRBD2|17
CASSLDLAGGENNEQFF
TGTGCCAGCAGCTTAGATTTAGCGGGAGGGGAAAACAATGAGCAGTTCTTC
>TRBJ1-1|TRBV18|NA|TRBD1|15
CASSPEQGAGTEAFF
TGTGCCAGCTCACCCGAGCAGGGGGCAGGCACTGAAGCTTTCTTT
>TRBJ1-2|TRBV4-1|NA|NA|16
CASSQETGLPGYGYTF
TGCGCCAGCAGCCAAGAGACGGGACTGCCGGGCTATGGCTACACCTTC
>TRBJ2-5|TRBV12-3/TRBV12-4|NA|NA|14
CASTPVQRQETQYF
TGTGCCAGCACTCCCGTGCAGCGGCAAGAGACCCAGTACTTC
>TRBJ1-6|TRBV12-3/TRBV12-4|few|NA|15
CASSFSARANSPLHF
TGTGCCAGCAGTTTTTCGGCCAGGGCTAATTCACCCCTCCACTTT
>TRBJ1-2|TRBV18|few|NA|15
CASSPPSQAFYGYTF
TGTGCCAGCTCACCACCAAGCCAAGCTTTTTATGGCTACACCTTC
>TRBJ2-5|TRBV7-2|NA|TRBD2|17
CASSLVGSGRGRETQYF
TGTGCCAGCAGCTTAGTTGGGAGCGGGAGAGGGCGCGAGACCCAGTACTTC
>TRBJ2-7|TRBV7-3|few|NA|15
CASSPSQEASYEQYF
TGTGCCAGCAGCCCCTCGCAGGAGGCTTCCTACGAGCAGTACTTC
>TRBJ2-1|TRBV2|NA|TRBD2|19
CASRIGGSSGRSSYNEQFF
TGTGCCAGCAGAATCGGGGGGTCTAGCGGTAGGAGCTCCTACAATGAGCAGTTCTTC
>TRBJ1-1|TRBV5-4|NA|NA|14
CASSLDILSTEAFF
TGTGCCAGCAGCTTGGACATTCTGAGCACTGAAGCTTTCTTT
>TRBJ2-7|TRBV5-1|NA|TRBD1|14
CASSLKGASYEQYF
TGCGCCAGCAGCTTGAAGGGGGCCTCCTACGAGCAGTACTTC
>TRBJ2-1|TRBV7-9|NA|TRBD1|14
CASSLVPGGNEQFF
TGTGCCAGCAGCTTGGTTCCAGGGGGAAATGAGCAGTTCTTC
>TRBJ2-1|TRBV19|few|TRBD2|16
CASSFRTSGSGYEQFF
TGTGCCAGTAGTTTCAGGACTAGCGGGAGTGGGTATGAGCAGTTCTTC
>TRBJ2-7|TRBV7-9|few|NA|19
CASRLSNSPVPGATYEQYF
TGTGCCAGCAGATTAAGCAACTCCCCGGTTCCGGGAGCCACCTACGAGCAGTACTTC
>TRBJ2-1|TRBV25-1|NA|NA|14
CASGGGGWNNEQFF
TGTGCCAGCGGTGGTGGGGGGTGGAACAATGAGCAGTTCTTC
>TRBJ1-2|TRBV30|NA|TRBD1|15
CAWTREGGANYGYTF
TGTGCCTGGACCCGGGAAGGGGGCGCCAACTATGGCTACACCTTC
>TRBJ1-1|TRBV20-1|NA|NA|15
CSARGTDRRNTEAFF
TGCAGTGCTAGAGGAACAGACAGGCGAAACACTGAAGCTTTCTTT
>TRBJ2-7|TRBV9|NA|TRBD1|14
CASSVATGGYEQYF
TGTGCCAGCAGCGTAGCTACAGGGGGCTACGAGCAGTACTTC
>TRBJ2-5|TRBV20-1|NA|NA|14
CSARVGRAGETQYF
TGCAGTGCTAGAGTTGGGCGCGCTGGAGAGACCCAGTACTTC
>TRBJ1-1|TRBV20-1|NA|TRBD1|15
CSAREPADRGTEAFF
TGCAGTGCTAGAGAACCGGCCGACAGGGGCACTGAAGCTTTCTTT
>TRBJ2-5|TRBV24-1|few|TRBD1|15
CATGDRGMNQETQYF
TGTGCCACCGGGGACAGGGGGATGAACCAAGAGACCCAGTACTTC
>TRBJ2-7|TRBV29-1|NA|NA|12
CSVKGPTYEQYF
TGCAGCGTTAAGGGACCGACCTACGAGCAGTACTTC
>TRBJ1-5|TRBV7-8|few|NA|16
CASSLGSEYSNQPQHF
TGTGCCAGCAGCTTAGGGTCGGAATATAGCAATCAGCCCCAGCATTTT
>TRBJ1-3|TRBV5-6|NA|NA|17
CASSPWGSGRPGNTIYF
TGTGCCAGCAGCCCCTGGGGTTCGGGGCGTCCTGGAAACACCATATATTTT
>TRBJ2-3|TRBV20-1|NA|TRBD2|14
CSASRLAGGGTQYF
TGCAGTGCTAGCCGACTAGCGGGGGGCGGTACGCAGTATTTT
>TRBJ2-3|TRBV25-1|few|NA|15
CASSGTVVGTDTQYF
TGTGCCAGCAGTGGAACCGTGGTTGGCACAGATACGCAGTATTTT
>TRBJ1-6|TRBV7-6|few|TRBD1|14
CASRKDRGNSPLHF
TGTGCCAGCAGAAAAGACAGGGGGAATTCACCCCTCCACTTT
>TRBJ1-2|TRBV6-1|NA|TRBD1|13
CASRAGQIYGYTF
TGTGCCAGCAGAGCGGGACAGATCTATGGCTACACCTTC
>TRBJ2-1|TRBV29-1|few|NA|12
CSVDRGYNEQFF
TGCAGCGTTGACAGGGGCTACAATGAGCAGTTCTTC
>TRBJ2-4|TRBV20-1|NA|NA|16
CSARRGGGSAKNIQYF
TGCAGTGCTAGACGAGGTGGGGGTTCGGCCAAAAACATTCAGTACTTC
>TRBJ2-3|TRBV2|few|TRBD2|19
CASSEGGREAFHDTDTQYF
TGTGCCAGCAGTGAAGGGGGGCGGGAGGCCTTCCATGACACAGATACGCAGTATTTT
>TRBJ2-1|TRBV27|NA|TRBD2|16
CASSFGLAGVRNEQFF
TGTGCCAGCAGTTTCGGACTAGCGGGAGTCAGAAATGAGCAGTTCTTC
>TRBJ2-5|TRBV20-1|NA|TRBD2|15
CSATVAGGPYETQYF
TGCAGTGCTACGGTAGCGGGGGGGCCGTATGAGACCCAGTACTTC
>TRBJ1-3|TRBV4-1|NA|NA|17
CASSQGLAATPGNTIYF
TGCGCCAGCAGCCAAGGACTGGCAGCTACTCCTGGAAACACCATATATTTT
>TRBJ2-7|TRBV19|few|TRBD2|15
CASSIVPAGALEQYF
TGTGCCAGTAGTATAGTTCCAGCGGGAGCCCTCGAGCAGTACTTC
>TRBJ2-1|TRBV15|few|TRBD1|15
CATSGGTGAYNEQFF
TGTGCCACCAGCGGAGGGACAGGGGCCTACAATGAGCAGTTCTTC
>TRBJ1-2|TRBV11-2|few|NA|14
CASSLGGQAYGYTF
TGTGCCAGCAGCTTAGGGGGACAAGCCTATGGCTACACCTTC
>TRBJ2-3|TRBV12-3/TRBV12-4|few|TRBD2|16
CASSLVLSGGTDTQYF
TGTGCCAGCAGTTTAGTCCTAAGCGGGGGCACAGATACGCAGTATTTT
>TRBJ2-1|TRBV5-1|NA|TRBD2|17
CASSLELAGVGYNEQFF
TGCGCCAGCAGCTTGGAATTAGCGGGAGTGGGTTACAATGAGCAGTTCTTC
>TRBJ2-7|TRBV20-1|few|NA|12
CSADLRGDEQYF
TGCAGTGCGGACCTGAGGGGGGACGAGCAGTACTTC
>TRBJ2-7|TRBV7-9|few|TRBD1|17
CASSFGPGTGLSYEQYF
TGTGCCAGCAGCTTTGGACCCGGGACAGGGCTCTCCTACGAGCAGTACTTC
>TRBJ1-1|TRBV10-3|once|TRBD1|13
CAISGTGSTEAFF
TGTGCCATCAGTGGGACAGGGAGCACTGAAGCTTTCTTT
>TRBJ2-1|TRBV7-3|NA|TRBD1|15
CASSRGQGPYNEQFF
TGTGCCAGCAGCCGAGGACAGGGGCCATACAATGAGCAGTTCTTC
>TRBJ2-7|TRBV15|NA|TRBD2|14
CATSQGLEDYEQYF
TGTGCCACCAGCCAGGGACTAGAGGACTACGAGCAGTACTTC
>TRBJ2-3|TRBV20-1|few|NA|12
CSARISTDTQYF
TGCAGTGCTAGGATCAGCACAGATACGCAGTATTTT
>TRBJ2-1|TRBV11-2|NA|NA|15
CASRQEGGSYNEQFF
TGTGCCAGCAGACAGGAGGGGGGGTCCTACAATGAGCAGTTCTTC
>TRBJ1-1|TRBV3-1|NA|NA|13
CASSQVALTEAFF
TGTGCCAGCAGCCAAGTTGCGCTCACTGAAGCTTTCTTT
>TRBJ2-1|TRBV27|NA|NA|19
CASSFLTQGGGISYNEQFF
TGTGCCAGCAGTTTCCTCACCCAGGGGGGAGGGATCTCCTACAATGAGCAGTTCTTC
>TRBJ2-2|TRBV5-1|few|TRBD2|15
CASSLSGLDTGELFF
TGCGCCAGCAGCCTGTCGGGACTAGACACCGGGGAGCTGTTTTTT
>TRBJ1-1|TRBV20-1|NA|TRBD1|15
CSAPTRDRGYTEAFF
TGCAGTGCCCCCACTCGGGACAGGGGGTACACTGAAGCTTTCTTT
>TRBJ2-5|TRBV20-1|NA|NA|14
CSARPLAGTETQYF
TGCAGTGCTAGACCTTTGGCAGGGACGGAGACCCAGTACTTC
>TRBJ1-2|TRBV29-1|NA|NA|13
CSAVEEVSYGYTF
TGCAGCGCCGTAGAAGAGGTGTCCTATGGCTACACCTTC
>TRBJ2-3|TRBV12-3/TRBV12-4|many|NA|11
CASRFAGTQYF
TGTGCCAGCAGATTCGCAGGGACGCAGTATTTT